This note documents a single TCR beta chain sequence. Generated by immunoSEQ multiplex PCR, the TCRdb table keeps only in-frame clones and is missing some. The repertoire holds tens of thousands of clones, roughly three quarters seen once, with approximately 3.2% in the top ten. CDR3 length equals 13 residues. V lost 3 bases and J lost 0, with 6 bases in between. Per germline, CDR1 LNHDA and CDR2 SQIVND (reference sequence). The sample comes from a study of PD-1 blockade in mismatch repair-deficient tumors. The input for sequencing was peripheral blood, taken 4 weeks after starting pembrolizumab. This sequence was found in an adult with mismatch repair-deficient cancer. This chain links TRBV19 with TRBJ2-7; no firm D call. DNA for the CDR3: TGTGCCAGTAGTATGGCGGTCTCCTACGAGCAGTACTTC. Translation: CASSMAVSYEQYF.